This T cell receptor (beta chain) originates from a study of T cell repertoires in cytomegalovirus infection. On the study more broadly: Matching HLA type and CMV infection were both indicated by public TCR beta signatures. Study-level points and caveats: Summed frequency of public TCR beta families distinguished CMV carriers with the relevant HLA. In two of eight donors, the top clonotype was HLA-C-restricted CMV-specific.

Via MiXCR, TCRdb re-called the reads, giving one row per CDR3 protein. The sample has 830,000 or so distinct CDR3 sequences, over 25% seen once; the top ten hold 9.5% to 15%. In regard to this clonotype: Its antigen is not identified.

V was trimmed by 5 bases and J by 4 bases, leaving 9 bases between them. The CDR3 totals 13 residues. Germline CDR1 is KGHDR and CDR2 is SFDVKD. The sequence was obtained from a human donor in good health (CMV status not recorded). Some clones in this sample may be carry-over from other donors' samples. Here the sequenced sample was cultured CD8+ T cells from PBMCs, taken from culture after CMV antigen stimulation. This chain uses TRBV24-1 with TRBJ2-3; D uncertain. Here the CDR3 DNA reads TGTGCCACCAGTGCCGCTCCCGCAGATACGCAGTATTTT. Encoded protein: CATSAAPADTQYF.